The 21 T cell receptor beta chains below all came from one sample that was sequenced in a study of blood T cells in healthy people across ages. Using a J-beta primer mix together with a sample-barcoded 5' primer, a second PCR was run for roughly 7 to 12 cycles. TCRdb re-analysed the 5' RACE reads in MiXCR, keeping a single row per CDR3 protein. The data hold around 1,000,000 distinct CDR3 sequences, with roughly two fifths observed a single time. Sequencing was carried out using blood. These receptors came from a man between 18 and 35 years old in good health.

The rearrangement links TRBV5-1 to TRBJ2-7, with TRBD2 matching over 8 bases. Germline V gene lookup returns CDR1 SGHRS and CDR2 YFSETQ. CDR3 length: 15 residues. Unmatched junction bases numbered 2, after V lost 0 bases and J lost 0 bases. The CDR3 loop reads CASSLVAGNSYEQYF. The DNA for the CDR3 is TGCGCCAGCAGCTTGGTAGCGGGGAACTCCTACGAGCAGTACTTC.

J is TRBJ2-5 and V is TRBV20-1; TRBD2 matches at 8 bases. The CDR3 length is 15 residues. V was pared by 3 bases and J by 1 base, with 7 bases of the junction left unmatched. Germline CDR1 is DFQATT and CDR2 is SNEGSKA (reference sequence). Here the CDR3 DNA reads TGCAGTGCTAGGACTAGCGAGGGATTCCAAGAGACCCAGTACTTC. This gives the protein CSARTSEGFQETQYF.

The chain uses TRBV21-1 and TRBJ1-2; TRBD1 was called by the table and not checked on the DNA. TRBV21-1 is a listed pseudogene. CDR3 length: 15 amino acids. The CDR3 spells CASSKVGGRAYDYTF. In DNA, the CDR3 is TGTGCCAGCAGCAAAGTGGGGGGGCGCGCCTATGACTACACCTTC.

There are a few counts of this clonotype. The genes are TRBV9 and TRBJ2-1; D call uncertain. Deletions cut 0 bases from V and 0 bases from J, with 10 bases between. Germline V CDR1 and CDR2: SGDLS, YYNGEE. The CDR3 length is 16 residues. The CDR3 DNA sequence: TGTGCCAGCAGCGTAGGGGTGGAGATCTCCTACAATGAGCAGTTCTTC. It translates to CASSVGVEISYNEQFF.

The rearrangement links TRBV27 to TRBJ1-4; no clear D gene. Germline lookup yields CDR1 MNHEY and CDR2 SMNVEV (reference sequence). This CDR3 is 15 amino acids long. Trimming took 2 bases from V and 6 from J, leaving 13 bases between them. CDR3 nucleotides: TGTGCCAGCAGTTTAAGGGCAGGTTGGGATGAAAAACTGTTTTTT. Protein: CASSLRAGWDEKLFF.

The CDR3 coding sequence is TGTGCCAGCAGTTACTCGTTGGGGAAAACTAATGAAAAACTGTTTTTT. This sequence encodes CASSYSLGKTNEKLFF. V gene TRBV6-5 combines with J gene TRBJ1-4; D remains unclear. V shed 0 bases and J shed 1 base, with 9 bases lying between them. The CDR3 is 16 amino acids. Germline V gives CDR1 MNHEY, CDR2 SVGAGI.

The chain joins TRBV14 to TRBJ2-1; D tentatively fits TRBD1 or TRBD2 (5 bases each). The J call may be faulty, since TRBJ2-7 better matches the DNA end. Germline V gene lookup returns CDR1 SGHDN and CDR2 FVKESK. The CDR3 is 15 amino acids. This CDR3 reads CASRKSGAYINEQYF. CDR3 in DNA: TGTGCCAGCAGGAAGTCCGGGGCCTACATCAATGAGCAGTACTTC.

The table lists this clonotype with a few counts. J is TRBJ2-1 and V is TRBV6-6; no clear D gene. The CDR3 is 11 residues long. V lost 6 bases and J 7 bases, leaving 7 bases between the germline ends. CDR1 and CDR2 (germline): MNHNY, SVGAGI (reference sequence). The chain's CDR3 is CASRYTNEQFF. The CDR3 region has the DNA TGTGCCAGCAGATACACTAATGAGCAGTTCTTC.

J is TRBJ1-1 and V is TRBV7-9, with D unclear. CDR3 length equals 14 residues. V dropped 4 bases and J dropped 1 base, with 10 bases sitting between them. Germline CDR1 is SEHNR and CDR2 is FQNEAQ (reference sequence). The CDR3 protein is CASSSNRPNTEAFF. Written as DNA, the CDR3 is TGTGCCAGCAGCTCCAATCGGCCGAACACTGAAGCTTTCTTT.

This chain joins TRBV15 and TRBJ1-2; D remains ambiguous. This CDR3 contains 14 residues. Trimming removed 1 base at V and 5 bases at J, with 11 bases between. The germline V gene encodes CDR1 LNHNV and CDR2 YYDKDF (reference sequence). The CDR3 region has the DNA TGTGCCACCAGCAGAGTTGGCACGAGATATGGCTACACCTTC. Translation gives CATSRVGTRYGYTF.

This clonotype was counted only a few times. This chain connects TRBV20-1 to TRBJ2-7, with a tentative D call TRBD1 (6 bases). This CDR3 has 12 residues. CDR1 is DFQATT and CDR2 is SNEGSKA in the germline V gene (reference sequence). Deletions cut 6 bases from V and 3 bases from J, with 12 bases between. The CDR3 DNA is TGCAGTGCCTCCAGGGACAACTACGAGCAGTACTTC. Amino acids: CSASRDNYEQYF.

A few counts support this clonotype. The J gene is TRBJ1-5, the V gene TRBV27, with D possibly TRBD1 on 5 matching bases. This CDR3 comprises 14 residues. V lost 2 bases, J lost 7 bases, and 12 bases lay in between. Germline V gives CDR1 MNHEY, CDR2 SMNVEV (reference sequence). The CDR3 nucleotides read TGTGCCAGCAGTTTAATAGGGACCGGGCAGCCCCAGCATTTT. It specifies CASSLIGTGQPQHF.

The table lists this clonotype with many counts. The chain is built from TRBV10-3 and TRBJ1-2, with a tentative D call TRBD1 (6 bases). Trimming pared 2 bases from V and 7 bases from J, leaving 20 bases between. This CDR3 has 16 residues. Looked up from germline, CDR1 is ENHRY and CDR2 is SYGVKD. CDR3 in amino acids: CAISEQGFTKKGGYTF. In DNA form, the CDR3 reads TGTGCCATCAGTGAGCAGGGGTTTACAAAAAAGGGTGGCTACACCTTC.

The CDR3 reads CASSQIPGVETQYF. Here the CDR3 DNA reads TGTGCCAGCAGCCAGATACCCGGGGTGGAGACCCAGTACTTC. The chain employs TRBV4-2 and TRBJ2-5; TRBD2 might be the D (5 bases). Between the trimmed V and J ends, which lost 3 bases and 5 bases, there was a span of 13 bases. Germline lookup yields CDR1 LGHNA and CDR2 YNFKEQ. CDR3 length: 14 residues.

V gene TRBV12-5 combines with J gene TRBJ2-5; D gene uncertain. Gene TRBJ2-7 matches the end of the DNA better, so the J call may be wrong. The length of the CDR3 is 10 residues. CDR1 is LGHNT and CDR2 is FRNRAP in the germline V gene. This CDR3 is CASGSHEQYF. CDR3 nucleotide sequence: TGTGCTAGTGGTTCGCACGAGCAGTACTTC.

J is TRBJ2-1 and V is TRBV6-2 or TRBV6-3; 10 nucleotides match TRBD2. Judging by the DNA end, TRBJ2-7 fits better; the J call may be wrong. The CDR3 contains 17 residues. The germline gives CDR1 MNHEY, CDR2 SVGEGT. As DNA, the CDR3 is TGTGCCAGCAAAAGAGGGGGGACTAGCGTCTCCTACAATGAGCAGTACTTC. Amino acid sequence: CASKRGGTSVSYNEQYF.

This chain uses TRBV15 with TRBJ2-6; D is uncertain. This CDR3 region has 15 residues. Germline V lookup: CDR1 LNHNV, CDR2 YYDKDF (reference sequence). V lost 6 bases and J 0 bases, leaving 9 bases between the germline ends. This CDR3 is CATRFSHSGANVLTF. In nucleotides, the CDR3 is TGTGCCACCAGGTTCTCTCACTCTGGGGCCAACGTCCTGACTTTC.

This clonotype was detected a few times. V and J are TRBV2 and TRBJ2-5; no firm D call. Trimming shortened V by 4 bases and J by 3 bases, and 9 bases separated the two germline ends. Germline assignment: CDR1 SNHLY and CDR2 FYNNEI. This CDR3 is built from 13 residues. DNA for the CDR3: TGTGCCAGCAGTGTACGACGGGAAGAGACCCAGTACTTC. It translates to CASSVRREETQYF. The entire variable domain, with the rest obtained from reference TRBV2 and TRBJ2-5, is as follows: EPEVTQTPSHQVTQMGQEVILRCVPISNHLYFYWYRQILGQKVEFLVSFYNNEISEKSEIFDDQFSVERPDGSNFTLKIRSTKLEDSAMYFCASSVRREETQYFGPGTRLLVL.

V usage is TRBV19 and J usage is TRBJ2-7; D uncertain. In germline, CDR1 is LNHDA, CDR2 SQIVND (reference sequence). V lost 5 bases, J lost 10 bases, and 12 bases lay in between. The CDR3 contains 11 residues. As DNA, the CDR3 is TGTGCCAGTAGTTACGGACCGCTTCAGTACTTC. Protein: CASSYGPLQYF.

The rearrangement uses TRBV5-1 and TRBJ2-5, with D maybe TRBD2 (5 bases). V dropped 4 bases and J dropped 5 bases, with 15 bases sitting between them. Germline V gene data show CDR1 as SGHRS and CDR2 as YFSETQ. This CDR3 is built from 14 residues. In DNA form, the CDR3 reads TGCGCCAGCAGCCTACCCGAGTGGGAGGAGACCCAGTACTTC. Protein sequence: CASSLPEWEETQYF.

In this sample, this clonotype turned up a few times. The genes are TRBV7-9 and TRBJ2-7; D possibly uses TRBD1 or TRBD2 (5 bases each). Trimming removed 5 bases from V and 1 base from J, with 18 bases in between. The CDR3 contains 16 residues. Germline CDR1 SEHNR, CDR2 FQNEAQ (reference sequence). Here the CDR3 DNA reads TGTGCCAGCAGCCCCCTGGGGCGGGTCGATTCCTACGAGCAGTACTTC. This encodes CASSPLGRVDSYEQYF. The full variable domain, rest sourced from reference TRBV7-9 and TRBJ2-7, is DTGVSQNPRHKITKRGQNVTFRCDPISEHNRLYWYRQTLGQGPEFLTYFQNEAQLEKSRLLSDRFSAERPKGSFSTLEIQRTEQGDSAMYLCASSPLGRVDSYEQYFGPGTRLTVT.